This T cell receptor beta chain was observed in a study of CD8+CD57+ T cells in acquired aplastic anemia. For the study at large: Sorting CD4+ and CD8+ cells gave DNA averaging approximately 3 ug.

Study-level points and caveats: The study identified around 28 CD8+ CDR3 sequences shared by patients and controls. Patients showed no significant difference from controls in CD8+ Simpson's diversity.

The CDR3 loop spans 14 amino acids. J gave up 8 bases and V 5 bases, and 3 bases lay outside the gene matches. CDR1 and CDR2 (germline): SGHTA, FQGTGA. With respect to this clonotype: Its target is not known.

CDR3 and TCR beta VDJ profiling relied on genomic DNA as the template. Via MiXCR, TCRdb re-called the reads, giving one row per CDR3 protein. Of about 170,000 distinct CDR3 sequences in the sample, 55% to 75% were seen once. The rearrangement uses TRBV7-3 and TRBJ1-6; 10 bases line up with TRBD1. The source is a human donor in good health. The source material was sorted CD4+, CD8+, or CD8+CD57+ T cells (not recorded which) from PBMCs. The chain's CDR3 is CASSVGTGDSPLHF. The CDR3 DNA sequence: TGTGCCAGCAGCGTCGGGACAGGGGATTCACCCCTCCACTTT.